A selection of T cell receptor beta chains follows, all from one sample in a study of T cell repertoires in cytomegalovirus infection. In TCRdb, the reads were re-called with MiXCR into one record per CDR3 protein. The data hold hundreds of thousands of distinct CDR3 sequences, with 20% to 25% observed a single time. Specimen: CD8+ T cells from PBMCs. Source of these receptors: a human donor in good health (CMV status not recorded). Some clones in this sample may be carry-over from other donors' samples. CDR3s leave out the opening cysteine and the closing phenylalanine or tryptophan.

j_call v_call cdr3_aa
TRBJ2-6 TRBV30 AWSATGVSGANVLT
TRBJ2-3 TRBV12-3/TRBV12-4 ASTTSGLTDTQY
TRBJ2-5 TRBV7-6 ASSLKQAETQY
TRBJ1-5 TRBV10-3 AISESAGQPQH
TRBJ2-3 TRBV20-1 SAPTLAGGPDTQY
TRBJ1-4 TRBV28 ASSLPGHTGVRSEKLF
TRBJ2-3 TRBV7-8 ASSLGSWGSDTQY
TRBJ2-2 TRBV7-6 ASSLDRAITGELF
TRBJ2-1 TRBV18 ASSPPVGAHNEQF
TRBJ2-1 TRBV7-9 ASSGDPVPPYNEQF
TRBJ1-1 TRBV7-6 ASSFGGNIEAF
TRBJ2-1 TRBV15 ATSREVTGGDNEQF
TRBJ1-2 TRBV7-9 ASSGARRLGYGYT
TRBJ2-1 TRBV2 ASSARGSYNEQF
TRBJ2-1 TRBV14 ASSQGRAPYNEQF
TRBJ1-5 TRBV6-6 ASRIRQGTFNSNQPQH
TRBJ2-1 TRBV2 ASTDKSSYNEQF
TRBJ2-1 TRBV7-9 ASSTTYNEQF
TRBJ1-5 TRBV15 ATSREFVSTSNQPQH
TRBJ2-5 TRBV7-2 ASSFMGLAGLRETQY
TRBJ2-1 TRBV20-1 SARDRGGGQGGDEQF
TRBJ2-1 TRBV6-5 ASSYRTGIYNEQF
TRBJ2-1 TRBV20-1 SARGGGRTYNEQF
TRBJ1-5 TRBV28 ASSPLTGPGQPQH
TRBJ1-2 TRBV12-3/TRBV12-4 ASSFYRVSRLEGYT
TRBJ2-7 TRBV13 ASSSGTVPTYEQY
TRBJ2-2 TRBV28 ASIWEGAVTGELF
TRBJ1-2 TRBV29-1 SVESRYGYT
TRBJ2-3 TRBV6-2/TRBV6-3 ASAGLSGYTQY
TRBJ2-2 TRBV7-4 ASSLTASAISGELF
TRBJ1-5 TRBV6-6 ASSYGRGFDQPQH
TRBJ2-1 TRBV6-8 ASSIYARLSGGRHEQF
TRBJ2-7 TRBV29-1 SVGGESGRDPYEQY
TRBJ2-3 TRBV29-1 SVELAGGTDTQY
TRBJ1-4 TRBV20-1 SAPDRVVPSATNEKLF
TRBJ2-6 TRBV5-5 ASGLRQGYFAGANVLT
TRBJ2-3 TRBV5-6 ASSLSSSADTQY
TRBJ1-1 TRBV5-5 ASSFEYRSNTEAF